This note documents a single TCR beta chain sequence. This entry is derived from a study of T cell changes during pregnancy in multiple sclerosis. The data were produced by immunoSEQ multiplex PCR, yet TCRdb's version contains in-frame clones alone and is incomplete. The table shows more than 35,000 clones, with 70% to 90% occurring only once. Germline V CDR1 and CDR2: MNHEY, SVGAGI. There are 15 residues in the CDR3. Unmatched junction bases numbered 7, after V lost 2 bases and J lost 4 bases. The origin of this receptor is a female donor with multiple sclerosis, enrolled in a pregnancy study. The rearrangement uses TRBV6-5 and TRBJ1-2; 7 positions agree with TRBD1. Material: CD8+ T cells from peripheral blood mononuclear cells, obtained in the third trimester of pregnancy. CDR3 residues: CASSYNGRGVYGYTF. CDR3 DNA: TGTGCCAGCAGTTACAACGGCAGGGGGGTCTATGGCTACACCTTC.